This TCR beta chain was recorded in a study of blood T cell repertoires in COVID-19. The protocol was immunoSEQ multiplex PCR, while the TCRdb copy is restricted to in-frame clones and leaves out a portion. The sample carries nearly 200,000 clones, less than 90% recorded once. This CDR3 has 13 residues. From germline, CDR1 is SGHRS and CDR2 YFSETQ. Trimming took off 2 bases at V and 2 bases at J, with 5 bases between the two ends. This clonotype was sampled from a woman aged 70 to 79 with acute or convalescent COVID-19. The chain links TRBV5-1 to TRBJ1-5; D not resolved. The sequenced material came from peripheral blood. CDR3 DNA sequence: TGCGCCAGCAGCTTCCAGGGCAATCAGCCCCAGCATTTT. This codes for CASSFQGNQPQHF.